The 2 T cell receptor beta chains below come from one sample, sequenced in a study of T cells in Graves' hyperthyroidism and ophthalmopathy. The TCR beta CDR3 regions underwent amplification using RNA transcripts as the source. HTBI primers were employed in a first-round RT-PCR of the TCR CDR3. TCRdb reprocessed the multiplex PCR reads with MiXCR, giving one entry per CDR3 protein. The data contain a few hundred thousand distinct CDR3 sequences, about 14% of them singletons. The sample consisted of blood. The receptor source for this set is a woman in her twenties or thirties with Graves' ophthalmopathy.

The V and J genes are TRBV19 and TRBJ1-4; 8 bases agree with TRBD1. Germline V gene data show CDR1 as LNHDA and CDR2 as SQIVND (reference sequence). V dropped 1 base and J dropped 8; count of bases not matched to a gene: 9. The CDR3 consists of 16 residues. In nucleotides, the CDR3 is TGTGCCAGTAGTATAGCAGGGGGCCTGCCCACGGAAAAACTGTTTTTT. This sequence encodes CASSIAGGLPTEKLFF.

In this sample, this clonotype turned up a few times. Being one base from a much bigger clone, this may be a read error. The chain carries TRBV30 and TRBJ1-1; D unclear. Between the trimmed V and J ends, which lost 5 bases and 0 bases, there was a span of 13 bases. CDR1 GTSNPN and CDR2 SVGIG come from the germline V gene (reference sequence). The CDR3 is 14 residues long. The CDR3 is CAWALVRMNTEAFF. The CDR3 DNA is TGTGCCTGGGCGCTGGTGAGAATGAACACTGAAGCTTTCTTT. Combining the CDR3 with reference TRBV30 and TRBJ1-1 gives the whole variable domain SQTIHQWPATLVQPVGSPLSLECTVEGTSNPNLYWYRQAAGRGLQLLFYSVGIGQISSEVPQNLSASRPQDRQFILSSKKLLLSDSGFYLCAWALVRMNTEAFFGQGTRLTVV.